This T cell receptor (beta chain) was observed in a study of T cell clonality in common variable immunodeficiency. Study conclusions and caveats: Reportedly, TCR beta sequences from common variable immunodeficiency showed fewer deletions and N-nucleotide insertions. Shared TCRbeta clones were fewer between CVID subjects than controls. Links between repertoire features and CVID complications were heterogeneity-limited.

Most patients and controls had Caucasian heritage. This clone has a count of ten or more. The antigen remains undetermined. The CDR3 end falls 3 residues outside the read, so it is completed with the germline J gene. Some clones are missing from TCRdb's copy, which holds only in-frame ones; the method was immunoSEQ multiplex PCR. The record shows about 81,000 clones for this sample, with no singletons present. The CDR3 length is 15 residues. Trimming took 5 bases from V and 4 from J, leaving 17 bases between them. The germline CDR1 and CDR2 sequences are SGHVS and FQNEAQ. The clonotype originates from a person between 18 and 75 years old in good health. J is TRBJ1-1 and V is TRBV7-8; perhaps TRBD1 as D (6 bases). Sequencing used peripheral blood mononuclear cells. Here the CDR3 reads CASSLRNRAGTEAFF. The DNA read from the CDR3 is TGTGCCAGCAGCCTAAGGAACAGGGCGGGCACTGAA.